One TCR beta chain is described in this entry. The data derive from a study of blood T cell repertoires in COVID-19. Study information: Some COVID-19 samples were acute and others convalescent; all came from the United States, Italy and Spain.

Original analysis: Amplification of reference gene primers provided the estimated nucleated cell counts. Some clones are missing from TCRdb's copy, which holds only in-frame ones; the method was immunoSEQ multiplex PCR. V and J calls and clone size are those listed in that table; D and trimming were worked out from the DNA. The sample yields under 200,000 clones, 90% to 95% seen once. The germline V gene has CDR1 LNHNV and CDR2 YYDKDF (reference sequence). The ends lost 1 base at V and 2 bases at J; junction bases unmatched: 14. The CDR3 loop spans 19 amino acids. The rearrangement links TRBV15 to TRBJ2-3, with 8 bases identical to TRBD2. The sequenced material came from peripheral blood. The origin of this receptor is a man aged 45-65 years with acute or convalescent COVID-19. The CDR3 loop reads CATSRVGLAGVLFTDTQYF. The DNA of the CDR3 is TGTGCCACCAGCAGAGTGGGGCTAGCGGGTGTTCTGTTCACAGATACGCAGTATTTT.